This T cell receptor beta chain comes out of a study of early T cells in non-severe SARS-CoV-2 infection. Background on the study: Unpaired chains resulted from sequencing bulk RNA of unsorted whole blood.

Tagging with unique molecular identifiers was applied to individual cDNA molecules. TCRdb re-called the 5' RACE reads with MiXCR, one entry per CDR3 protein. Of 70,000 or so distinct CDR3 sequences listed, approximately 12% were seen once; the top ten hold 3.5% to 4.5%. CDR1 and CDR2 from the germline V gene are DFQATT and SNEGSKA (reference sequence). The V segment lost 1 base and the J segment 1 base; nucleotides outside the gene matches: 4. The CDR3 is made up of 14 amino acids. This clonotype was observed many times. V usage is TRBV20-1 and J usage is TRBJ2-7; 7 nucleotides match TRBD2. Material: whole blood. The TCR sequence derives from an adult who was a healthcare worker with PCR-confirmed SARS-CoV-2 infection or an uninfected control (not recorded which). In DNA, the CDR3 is TGCAGTGCTAGAGGCGGGAGCCTTTCCTACGAGCAGTACTTC. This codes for CSARGGSLSYEQYF.